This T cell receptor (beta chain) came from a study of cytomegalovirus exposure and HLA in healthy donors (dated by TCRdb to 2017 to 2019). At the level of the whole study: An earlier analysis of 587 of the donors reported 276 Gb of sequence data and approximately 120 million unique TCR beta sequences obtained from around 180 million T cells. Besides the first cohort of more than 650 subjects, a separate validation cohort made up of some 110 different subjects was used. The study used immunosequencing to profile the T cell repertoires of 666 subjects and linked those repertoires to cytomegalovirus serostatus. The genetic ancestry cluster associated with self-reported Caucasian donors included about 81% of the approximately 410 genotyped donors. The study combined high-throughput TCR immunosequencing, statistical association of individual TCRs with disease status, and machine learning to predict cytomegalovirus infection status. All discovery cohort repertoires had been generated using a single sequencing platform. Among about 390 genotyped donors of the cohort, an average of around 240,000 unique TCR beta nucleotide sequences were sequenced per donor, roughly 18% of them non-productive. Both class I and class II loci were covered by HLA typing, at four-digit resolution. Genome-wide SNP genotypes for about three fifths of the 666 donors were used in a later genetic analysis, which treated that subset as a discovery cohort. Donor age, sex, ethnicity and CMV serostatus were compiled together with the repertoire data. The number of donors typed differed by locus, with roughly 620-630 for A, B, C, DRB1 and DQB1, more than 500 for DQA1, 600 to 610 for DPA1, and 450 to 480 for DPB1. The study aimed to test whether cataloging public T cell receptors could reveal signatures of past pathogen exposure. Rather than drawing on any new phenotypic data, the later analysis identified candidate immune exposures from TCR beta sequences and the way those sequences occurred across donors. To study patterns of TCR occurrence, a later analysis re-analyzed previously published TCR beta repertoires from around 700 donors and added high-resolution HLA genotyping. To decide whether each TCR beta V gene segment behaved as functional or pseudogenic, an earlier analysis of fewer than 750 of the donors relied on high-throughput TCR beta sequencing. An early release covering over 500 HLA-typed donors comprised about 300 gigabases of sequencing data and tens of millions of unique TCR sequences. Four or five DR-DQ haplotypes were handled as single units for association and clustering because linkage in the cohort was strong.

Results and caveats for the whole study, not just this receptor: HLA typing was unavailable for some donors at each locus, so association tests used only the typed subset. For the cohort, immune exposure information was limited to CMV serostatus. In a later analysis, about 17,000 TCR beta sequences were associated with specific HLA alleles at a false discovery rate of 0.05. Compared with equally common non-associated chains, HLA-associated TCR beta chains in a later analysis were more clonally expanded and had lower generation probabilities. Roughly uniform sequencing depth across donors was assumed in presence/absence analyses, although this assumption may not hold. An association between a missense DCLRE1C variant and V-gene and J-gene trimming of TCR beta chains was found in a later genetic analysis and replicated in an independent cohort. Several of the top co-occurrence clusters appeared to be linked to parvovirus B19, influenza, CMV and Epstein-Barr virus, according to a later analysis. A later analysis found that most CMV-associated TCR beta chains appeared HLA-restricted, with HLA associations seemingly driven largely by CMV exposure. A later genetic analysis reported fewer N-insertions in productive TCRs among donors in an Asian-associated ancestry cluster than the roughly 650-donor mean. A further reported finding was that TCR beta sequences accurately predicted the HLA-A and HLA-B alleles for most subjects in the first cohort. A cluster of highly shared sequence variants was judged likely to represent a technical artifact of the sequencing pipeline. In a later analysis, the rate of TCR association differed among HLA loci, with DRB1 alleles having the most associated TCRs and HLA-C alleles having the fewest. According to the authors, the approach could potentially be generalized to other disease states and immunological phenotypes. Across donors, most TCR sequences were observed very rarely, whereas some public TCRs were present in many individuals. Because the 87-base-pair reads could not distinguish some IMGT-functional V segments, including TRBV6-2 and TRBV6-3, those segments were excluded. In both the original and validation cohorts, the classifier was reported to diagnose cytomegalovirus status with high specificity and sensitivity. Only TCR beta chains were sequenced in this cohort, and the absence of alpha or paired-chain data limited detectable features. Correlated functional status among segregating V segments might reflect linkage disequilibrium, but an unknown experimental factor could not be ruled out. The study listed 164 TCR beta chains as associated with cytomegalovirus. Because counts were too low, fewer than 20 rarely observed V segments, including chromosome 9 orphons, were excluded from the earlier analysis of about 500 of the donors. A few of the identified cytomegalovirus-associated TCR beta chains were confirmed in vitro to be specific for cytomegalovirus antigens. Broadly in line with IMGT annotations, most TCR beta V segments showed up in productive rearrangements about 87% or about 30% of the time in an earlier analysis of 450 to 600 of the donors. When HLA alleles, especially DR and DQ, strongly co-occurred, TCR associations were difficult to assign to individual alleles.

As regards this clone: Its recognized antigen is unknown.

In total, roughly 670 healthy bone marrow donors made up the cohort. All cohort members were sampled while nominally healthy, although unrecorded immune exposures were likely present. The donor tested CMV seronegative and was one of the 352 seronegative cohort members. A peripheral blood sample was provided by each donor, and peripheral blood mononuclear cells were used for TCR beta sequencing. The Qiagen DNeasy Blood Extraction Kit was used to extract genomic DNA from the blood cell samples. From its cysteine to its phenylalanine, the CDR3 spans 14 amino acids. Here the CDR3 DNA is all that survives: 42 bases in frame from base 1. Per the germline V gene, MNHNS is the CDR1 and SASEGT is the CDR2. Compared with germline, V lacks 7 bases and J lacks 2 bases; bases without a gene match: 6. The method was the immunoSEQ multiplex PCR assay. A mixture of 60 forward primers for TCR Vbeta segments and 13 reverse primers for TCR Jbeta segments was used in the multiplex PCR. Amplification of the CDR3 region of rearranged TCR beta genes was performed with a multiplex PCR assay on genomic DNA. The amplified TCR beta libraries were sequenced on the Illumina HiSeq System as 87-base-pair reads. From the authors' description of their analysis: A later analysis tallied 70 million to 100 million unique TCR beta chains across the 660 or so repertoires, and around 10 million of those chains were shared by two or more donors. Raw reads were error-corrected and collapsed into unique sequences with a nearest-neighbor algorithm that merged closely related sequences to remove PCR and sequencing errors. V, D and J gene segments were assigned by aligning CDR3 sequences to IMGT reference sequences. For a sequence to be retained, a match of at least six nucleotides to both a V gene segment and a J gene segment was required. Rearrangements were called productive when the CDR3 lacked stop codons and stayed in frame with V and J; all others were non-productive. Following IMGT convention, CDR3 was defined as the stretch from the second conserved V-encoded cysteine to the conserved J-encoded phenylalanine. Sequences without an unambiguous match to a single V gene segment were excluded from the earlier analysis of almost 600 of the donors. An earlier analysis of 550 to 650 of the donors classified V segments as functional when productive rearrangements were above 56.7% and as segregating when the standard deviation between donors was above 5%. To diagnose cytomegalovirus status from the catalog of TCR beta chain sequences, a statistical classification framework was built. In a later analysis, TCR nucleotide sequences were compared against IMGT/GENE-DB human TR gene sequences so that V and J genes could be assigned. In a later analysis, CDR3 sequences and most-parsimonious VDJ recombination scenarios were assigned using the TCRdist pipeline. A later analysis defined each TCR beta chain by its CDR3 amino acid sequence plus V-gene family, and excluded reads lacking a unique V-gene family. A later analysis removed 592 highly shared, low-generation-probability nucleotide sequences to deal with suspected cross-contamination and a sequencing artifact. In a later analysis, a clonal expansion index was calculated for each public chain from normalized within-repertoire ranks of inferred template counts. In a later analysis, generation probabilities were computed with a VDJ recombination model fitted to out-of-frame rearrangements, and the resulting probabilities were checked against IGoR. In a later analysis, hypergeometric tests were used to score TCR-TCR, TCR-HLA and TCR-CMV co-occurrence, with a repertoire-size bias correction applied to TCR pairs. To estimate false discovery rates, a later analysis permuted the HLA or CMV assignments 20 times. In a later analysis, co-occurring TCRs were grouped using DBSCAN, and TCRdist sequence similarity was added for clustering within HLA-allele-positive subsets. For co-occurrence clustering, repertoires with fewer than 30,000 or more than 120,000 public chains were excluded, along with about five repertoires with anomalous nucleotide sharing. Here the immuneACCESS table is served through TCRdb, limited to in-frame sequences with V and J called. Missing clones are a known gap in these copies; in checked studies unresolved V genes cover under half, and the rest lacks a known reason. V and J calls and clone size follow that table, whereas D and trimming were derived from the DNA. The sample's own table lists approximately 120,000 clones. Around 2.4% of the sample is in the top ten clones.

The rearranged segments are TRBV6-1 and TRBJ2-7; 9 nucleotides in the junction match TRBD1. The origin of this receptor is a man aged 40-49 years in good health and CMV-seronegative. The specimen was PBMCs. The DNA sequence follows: TGTGCCAGCACCCGGGACAGGGTCACCTACGAGCAGTACTTC. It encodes CASTRDRVTYEQYF.